This is a list of T cell receptor beta chains from one sample in a study of kidney transplant recipient with SARS-CoV-2 infection. Using its own MiXCR run on the reads, TCRdb lists one record per CDR3 protein. This table holds roughly 250,000 distinct CDR3 sequences, around 30% found once. The specimen was a blood sample, collected at baseline and on day 111 from a kidney transplant recipient. All receptors derive from a male patient aged 25 to 39 who had COVID-19 and was a kidney transplant recipient. Some of these T cells may belong to the graft donor. Both conserved end residues are part of each CDR3. Fields, in order: clone size, V gene, J gene, D gene, CDR3 protein, CDR3 DNA. A D gene is named only where the DNA matches it firmly. Expanded clones are given a class, and other clones once, few, many or no size at all.

clone size: many
V gene: TRBV7-6
J gene: TRBJ1-2
D gene: NA
CDR3 protein: CASSGPVESRKTYGYTF
CDR3 DNA: TGTGCCAGCAGCGGGCCCGTTGAATCTCGAAAGACCTATGGCTACACCTTC

clone size: NA
V gene: TRBV7-2
J gene: TRBJ1-2
D gene: NA
CDR3 protein: CASSLGRDGKTYGYTF
CDR3 DNA: TGTGCCAGCAGCTTGGGCAGAGACGGAAAGACCTATGGCTACACCTTC

clone size: many
V gene: TRBV25-1
J gene: TRBJ1-2
D gene: NA
CDR3 protein: CASSVHPELGKTYGYTF
CDR3 DNA: TGTGCCAGCAGTGTTCATCCAGAACTGGGAAAGACCTATGGCTACACCTTC

clone size: many
V gene: TRBV19
J gene: TRBJ1-2
D gene: TRBD1
CDR3 protein: CASVDRGDGYTF
CDR3 DNA: TGTGCCAGTGTGGACAGGGGCGATGGCTACACCTTC

clone size: NA
V gene: TRBV20-1
J gene: TRBJ1-2
D gene: NA
CDR3 protein: CRCGGGDYGYTF
CDR3 DNA: TGCAGGTGCGGGGGGGGCGACTATGGCTACACCTTC

clone size: many
V gene: TRBV30
J gene: TRBJ2-7
D gene: TRBD2
CDR3 protein: CAWRSSGNNYEQYF
CDR3 DNA: TGTGCCTGGAGGTCTAGCGGGAATAACTACGAGCAGTACTTC

clone size: few
V gene: TRBV19
J gene: TRBJ1-2
D gene: NA
CDR3 protein: CASSTRLTNRKTYGYTF
CDR3 DNA: TGTGCCAGTAGTACTAGGTTGACAAATCGAAAGACCTATGGCTACACCTTC

clone size: NA
V gene: TRBV2
J gene: TRBJ1-2
D gene: NA
CDR3 protein: CASSTASYRCKTYGYTF
CDR3 DNA: TGTGCCAGCAGTACTGCAAGTTACCGATGCAAGACCTATGGCTACACCTTC

clone size: many
V gene: TRBV5-6
J gene: TRBJ1-2
D gene: TRBD1
CDR3 protein: CASSRTGVWAYGYTF
CDR3 DNA: TGTGCCAGCAGCAGAACAGGGGTCTGGGCCTATGGCTACACCTTC

clone size: many
V gene: TRBV5-1
J gene: TRBJ1-2
D gene: NA
CDR3 protein: CASSHISVRKTYGYTF
CDR3 DNA: TGCGCCAGCAGTCATATATCGGTTCGAAAGACCTATGGCTACACCTTC

clone size: NA
V gene: TRBV7-9
J gene: TRBJ2-6
D gene: NA
CDR3 protein: CASSFVTGANVLTF
CDR3 DNA: TGTGCCAGCAGCTTTGTGACCGGGGCCAACGTCCTGACTTTC

clone size: few
V gene: TRBV9
J gene: TRBJ2-5
D gene: TRBD2
CDR3 protein: CASSVRAGGETQYF
CDR3 DNA: TGTGCCAGCAGCGTAAGGGCGGGGGGGGAGACCCAGTACTTC

clone size: NA
V gene: TRBV3-1
J gene: TRBJ1-2
D gene: NA
CDR3 protein: CASGRKITLRKTYGYTF
CDR3 DNA: TGTGCCAGTGGCAGGAAAATCACCCTTCGAAAGACCTATGGCTACACCTTC

clone size: many
V gene: TRBV19
J gene: TRBJ1-3
D gene: TRBD1
CDR3 protein: CASNPGQGLGNTIYF
CDR3 DNA: TGTGCCAGTAACCCAGGACAGGGACTTGGAAACACCATATATTTT

clone size: many
V gene: TRBV12-3/TRBV12-4
J gene: TRBJ2-7
D gene: TRBD2
CDR3 protein: CASNVAGGGYEQYF
CDR3 DNA: TGTGCCAGCAACGTAGCGGGAGGGGGGTACGAGCAGTACTTC

clone size: few
V gene: TRBV9
J gene: TRBJ2-5
D gene: TRBD2
CDR3 protein: CASSVGGDVETQYF
CDR3 DNA: TGTGCCAGCAGCGTGGGGGGGGACGTAGAGACCCAGTACTTC

clone size: many
V gene: TRBV3-2
J gene: TRBJ1-6
D gene: NA
CDR3 protein: CASCRASNSPLHF
CDR3 DNA: TGTGCCAGCTGTCGGGCTAGTAATTCACCCCTCCACTTT

clone size: few
V gene: TRBV20-1
J gene: TRBJ2-3
D gene: NA
CDR3 protein: CSASNPRRTDTQYF
CDR3 DNA: TGCAGTGCTAGTAATCCTAGGCGGACAGATACGCAGTATTTT

clone size: few
V gene: TRBV20-1
J gene: TRBJ2-5
D gene: TRBD1
CDR3 protein: CSAIGTGGQETQYF
CDR3 DNA: TGCAGTGCTATCGGGACAGGAGGCCAAGAGACCCAGTACTTC

clone size: many
V gene: TRBV7-2
J gene: TRBJ2-7
D gene: TRBD2
CDR3 protein: CASSPRTSASYEQYF
CDR3 DNA: TGTGCCAGCAGCCCGCGGACTAGCGCCTCCTACGAGCAGTACTTC

clone size: few
V gene: TRBV5-4
J gene: TRBJ2-5
D gene: NA
CDR3 protein: CASSTPGGQETQYF
CDR3 DNA: TGTGCCAGCAGTACCCCGGGTGGCCAAGAGACCCAGTACTTC

clone size: NA
V gene: TRBV4-3
J gene: TRBJ2-3
D gene: NA
CDR3 protein: CASSQREFDTDTQYF
CDR3 DNA: TGCGCCAGCAGCCAACGGGAGTTCGATACAGATACGCAGTATTTT

clone size: many
V gene: TRBV18
J gene: TRBJ1-2
D gene: TRBD1
CDR3 protein: CASSRQGATGGYTF
CDR3 DNA: TGTGCCAGCTCGCGTCAGGGGGCCACGGGGGGCTACACCTTC

clone size: many
V gene: TRBV3-1
J gene: TRBJ1-1
D gene: NA
CDR3 protein: CASSRPSPISIRTEAFF
CDR3 DNA: TGTGCCAGCAGCCGGCCGTCTCCCATTTCAATTCGCACTGAAGCTTTCTTT

clone size: NA
V gene: TRBV11-1
J gene: TRBJ1-2
D gene: NA
CDR3 protein: CASSRPNKAGKIYGYTF
CDR3 DNA: TGTGCCAGCAGCAGGCCCAATAAGGCTGGAAAGATCTATGGCTACACCTTC

clone size: many
V gene: TRBV24-1
J gene: TRBJ1-1
D gene: NA
CDR3 protein: CATSDRGPNTEAFF
CDR3 DNA: TGTGCCACCAGTGACCGAGGCCCTAACACTGAAGCTTTCTTT

clone size: NA
V gene: TRBV13
J gene: TRBJ2-1
D gene: NA
CDR3 protein: CASSKGDEQFF
CDR3 DNA: TGTGCCAGCAGCAAGGGGGATGAGCAGTTCTTC

clone size: many
V gene: TRBV19
J gene: TRBJ1-2
D gene: NA
CDR3 protein: CASSRGLTNRKTYGYTF
CDR3 DNA: TGTGCCAGTAGTCGGGGATTGACAAATCGAAAGACCTATGGCTACACCTTC

clone size: NA
V gene: TRBV24-1
J gene: TRBJ1-2
D gene: NA
CDR3 protein: CATSDDVQGSHGYTF
CDR3 DNA: TGTGCCACCAGTGACGACGTTCAGGGATCCCATGGCTACACCTTC

clone size: NA
V gene: TRBV18
J gene: TRBJ2-1
D gene: TRBD2
CDR3 protein: CASSPDERTSESSYNEQFF
CDR3 DNA: TGTGCCAGCTCACCAGATGAACGGACTAGCGAAAGCTCCTACAATGAGCAGTTCTTC

clone size: NA
V gene: TRBV5-1
J gene: TRBJ2-5
D gene: NA
CDR3 protein: CASSEGQQETQYF
CDR3 DNA: TGCGCCAGCAGCGAGGGACAACAAGAGACCCAGTACTTC

clone size: NA
V gene: TRBV6-2/TRBV6-3
J gene: TRBJ2-3
D gene: TRBD2
CDR3 protein: CASSHFTSGRRTDTQYF
CDR3 DNA: TGTGCCAGCAGTCACTTCACTAGCGGGAGACGGACAGATACGCAGTATTTT

clone size: many
V gene: TRBV30
J gene: TRBJ2-7
D gene: NA
CDR3 protein: CAWSLGGYEQYF
CDR3 DNA: TGTGCCTGGAGTTTAGGAGGTTACGAGCAGTACTTC

clone size: NA
V gene: TRBV20-1
J gene: TRBJ1-2
D gene: NA
CDR3 protein: CSALRVLFRKTYGYTF
CDR3 DNA: TGCAGTGCTTTGCGCGTGCTGTTTCGAAAGACCTATGGCTACACCTTC

clone size: few
V gene: TRBV7-2
J gene: TRBJ2-1
D gene: NA
CDR3 protein: CASSLSRGRYNEQFF
CDR3 DNA: TGTGCCAGCAGCTTATCCAGGGGTCGCTACAATGAGCAGTTCTTC

clone size: NA
V gene: TRBV11-3
J gene: TRBJ1-2
D gene: NA
CDR3 protein: CASSLRLDPGKTYGYTF
CDR3 DNA: TGTGCCAGCAGCCTCCGACTCGATCCCGGAAAGACCTATGGCTACACCTTC

clone size: NA
V gene: TRBV5-1
J gene: TRBJ2-4
D gene: NA
CDR3 protein: CASSSGGARNQYF
CDR3 DNA: TGCGCCAGCAGTTCAGGGGGGGCCCGCAATCAGTACTTC

clone size: many
V gene: TRBV4-1
J gene: TRBJ1-2
D gene: NA
CDR3 protein: CASSPPGTAWGYTF
CDR3 DNA: TGCGCCAGCAGCCCTCCCGGGACCGCCTGGGGCTACACCTTC

clone size: NA
V gene: TRBV14
J gene: TRBJ2-3
D gene: NA
CDR3 protein: CASSRGTVSTDTQYF
CDR3 DNA: TGTGCCAGCAGCCGCGGGACCGTTAGCACAGATACGCAGTATTTT

clone size: few
V gene: TRBV7-9
J gene: TRBJ2-4
D gene: NA
CDR3 protein: CASSFKEGAKNIQYF
CDR3 DNA: TGTGCCAGCAGCTTCAAGGAAGGGGCCAAAAACATTCAGTACTTC

clone size: many
V gene: TRBV4-2
J gene: TRBJ2-1
D gene: NA
CDR3 protein: CASSQDGEVNEQFF
CDR3 DNA: TGTGCCAGCAGCCAAGATGGGGAAGTAAATGAGCAGTTCTTC

clone size: many
V gene: TRBV12-5
J gene: TRBJ2-5
D gene: NA
CDR3 protein: CASGLVRTGFQETQYF
CDR3 DNA: TGTGCTAGTGGTTTGGTACGAACCGGGTTTCAAGAGACCCAGTACTTC

clone size: many
V gene: TRBV6-5
J gene: TRBJ2-2
D gene: NA
CDR3 protein: CASSYSGGGSGELFF
CDR3 DNA: TGTGCCAGCAGTTACTCGGGAGGGGGGTCCGGGGAGCTGTTTTTT

clone size: many
V gene: TRBV5-1
J gene: TRBJ2-2
D gene: NA
CDR3 protein: CASSLRPGGNTGELFF
CDR3 DNA: TGCGCCAGCAGCTTAAGACCGGGCGGGAACACCGGGGAGCTGTTTTTT

clone size: many
V gene: TRBV13
J gene: TRBJ1-1
D gene: NA
CDR3 protein: CASSPETGSTEAFF
CDR3 DNA: TGTGCCAGCAGCCCAGAAACAGGGTCCACTGAAGCTTTCTTT

clone size: many
V gene: TRBV7-2
J gene: TRBJ2-7
D gene: NA
CDR3 protein: CASSSWRSSYEQYF
CDR3 DNA: TGTGCCAGCAGCTCCTGGCGGAGCTCCTACGAGCAGTACTTC

clone size: NA
V gene: TRBV10-2
J gene: TRBJ2-1
D gene: TRBD1
CDR3 protein: CASSSAGQPGGNEQFF
CDR3 DNA: TGCGCCAGCAGTTCGGCCGGGCAGCCAGGGGGTAATGAGCAGTTCTTC